This T cell receptor (beta chain) was profiled in a study of spatial heterogeneity in lung cancer. This clonotype was seen many times. CDR3 length equals 11 residues. With 6 bases removed from V and 2 bases from J, the gap between germline ends came to 4 bases. Germline V gene data show CDR1 as ENHRY and CDR2 as SYGVKD. TCRdb reprocessed the 5' RACE reads with MiXCR, giving one entry per CDR3 protein. The sample lists about 120,000 distinct CDR3 sequences, 10% to 15% occurring once. As for time point: blood at routine non-recurrence follow-up after resection. Whole RNA, which was extracted from tumor, nontumor lung tissue or frozen PBMC, was sequenced without any cell sorting.

The sequence derives from a male donor with early-stage non-small cell lung cancer. The sample was PBMCs, taken at follow-up. V and J are TRBV10-3 and TRBJ1-1, with D hard to call. The CDR3 DNA reads TGTGCCATCAGGGACAACACTGAAGCTTTCTTT. Amino acid sequence: CAIRDNTEAFF.